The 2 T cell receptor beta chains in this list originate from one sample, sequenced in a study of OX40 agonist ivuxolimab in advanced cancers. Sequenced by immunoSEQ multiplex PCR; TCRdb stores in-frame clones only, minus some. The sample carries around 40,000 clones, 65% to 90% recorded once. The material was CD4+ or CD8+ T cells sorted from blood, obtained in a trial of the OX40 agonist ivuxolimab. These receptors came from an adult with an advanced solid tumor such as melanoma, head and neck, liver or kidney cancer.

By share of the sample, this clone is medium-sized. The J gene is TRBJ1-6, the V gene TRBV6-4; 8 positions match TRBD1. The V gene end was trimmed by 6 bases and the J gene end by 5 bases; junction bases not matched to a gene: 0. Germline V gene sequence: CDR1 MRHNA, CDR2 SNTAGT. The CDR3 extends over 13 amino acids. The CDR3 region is CASRDRDNSPLHF. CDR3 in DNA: TGTGCCAGCAGGGACAGGGATAATTCACCCCTCCACTTT.

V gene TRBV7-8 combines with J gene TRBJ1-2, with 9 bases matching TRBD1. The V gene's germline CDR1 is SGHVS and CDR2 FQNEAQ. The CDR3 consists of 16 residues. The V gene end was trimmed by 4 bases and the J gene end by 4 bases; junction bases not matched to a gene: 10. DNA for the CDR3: TGTGCCAGCAGCTCCCCCTGGGGGGACAGGGCCTATGGCTACACCTTC. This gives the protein CASSSPWGDRAYGYTF.